These 28 T cell receptor beta chains originate from one sample sequenced in a study of OX40 agonist ivuxolimab in advanced cancers. Only in-frame clones appear in the TCRdb table, and some are missing; sequencing was by immunoSEQ multiplex PCR. The sample has 54,000 or so clones, about 80% seen once. Material: CD4+ or CD8+ T cells sorted from blood, obtained in a trial of the OX40 agonist ivuxolimab. The receptors originated from an adult with an advanced solid tumor such as melanoma, head and neck, liver or kidney cancer.

This clone occurred a few times. The V and J genes are TRBV30 and TRBJ1-2; TRBD1 matches at 9 bases. Trimming removed 5 bases from V and 6 bases from J; junction bases left unmatched: 13. This CDR3 spans 15 amino acids. The germline V gene encodes CDR1 GTSNPN and CDR2 SVGIG (reference sequence). Written as DNA, the CDR3 is TGTGCCTGGCACCGGGACAGGGCCGAGGCTAATGGCTACACCTTC. This gives the protein CAWHRDRAEANGYTF.

CDR3 region: CASSLMGQQETQYF. The CDR3 DNA reads TGTGCCAGCAGCCTCATGGGACAGCAAGAGACCCAGTACTTC. The chain couples TRBV4-2 to TRBJ2-5; 7 bases match TRBD1. V shed 4 bases and J 2 bases; nucleotides not matched to a gene: 4. Germline assignment: CDR1 LGHNA and CDR2 YNFKEQ. There are 14 residues in the CDR3.

The chain carries TRBV25-1 and TRBJ2-3; 14 bases agree with TRBD2. Germline V gene sequence: CDR1 MGHDK, CDR2 SYGVNS. V was clipped by 3 bases and J by 2 bases; unmatched bases: 7. The CDR3 length is 18 residues. CDR3 DNA: TGTGCCAGCAGTGACCGACTAGCGGGGGGGCGGGCCACAGATACGCAGTATTTT. The encoded protein is CASSDRLAGGRATDTQYF.

V is TRBV2 and J is TRBJ1-5; D might be TRBD1 (5 bases). In germline, CDR1 is SNHLY, CDR2 FYNNEI. V was clipped by 3 bases and J by 0 bases, with 12 bases between them. The CDR3 consists of 16 residues. CDR3 DNA sequence: TGTGCCAGCAGTGACCGGCAGGGCTATAGCAATCAGCCCCAGCATTTT. Its protein product is CASSDRQGYSNQPQHF.

The rearrangement joins TRBV27 to TRBJ2-2; TRBD2 matches 8 bases. This CDR3 spans 15 amino acids. Germline CDR1 reads MNHEY; CDR2 reads SMNVEV (reference sequence). J gave up 6 bases and V 4 bases, and 7 bases lay outside the gene matches. CDR3 nucleotides: TGTGCCAGCAGTTGGACTAGCAGATTGTCCGGGGAGCTGTTTTTT. It translates to CASSWTSRLSGELFF.

This clone was observed a few times. This chain uses TRBV6-5 with TRBJ1-3; a weak D match, TRBD1 (6 bases). This CDR3 contains 14 residues. Germline V gene lookup returns CDR1 MNHEY and CDR2 SVGAGI. With 4 bases removed from V and 3 bases from J, the gap between germline ends came to 10 bases. This CDR3 is CASSSRGGGNTIYF. The CDR3, as DNA: TGTGCCAGCAGTTCCAGGGGCGGTGGAAACACCATATATTTT.

V usage is TRBV15 and J usage is TRBJ1-1, with D perhaps TRBD1 (5 bases). The V end was cut by 3 bases, the J end by 6 bases, with 14 bases between. From germline, CDR1 is LNHNV and CDR2 YYDKDF (reference sequence). The length of the CDR3 is 14 residues. The CDR3, as DNA: TGTGCCACCAGCAGCGGGGGGAAGATCCCTGAAGCTTTCTTT. The encoded protein is CATSSGGKIPEAFF.

This chain uses TRBV6-5 with TRBJ1-4; D possibly corresponds to TRBD1 (5 bases). The germline gives CDR1 MNHEY, CDR2 SVGAGI. Trimming left V 10 bases short and J 4 bases short, with 13 bases between. The CDR3 sequence is 13 residues long. This CDR3 reads CATRDLVNEKLFF. In DNA form, the CDR3 reads TGTGCCACCAGGGACTTGGTTAATGAAAAACTGTTTTTT.

J is TRBJ1-6 and V is TRBV19; D ambiguous. The CDR3 has 12 amino acids. Trimming cost V 6 bases and J 5 bases, with 5 bases left between them. CDR1 is LNHDA and CDR2 is SQIVND in the germline V gene (reference sequence). CDR3 in DNA: TGTGCCAGTAGGCCTCATAATTCACCCCTCCACTTT. As protein: CASRPHNSPLHF.

This clone was picked up one time. This chain connects TRBV2 to TRBJ2-2; unclear D gene. This CDR3 region has 14 residues. Trimming shortened V by 6 bases and J by 2 bases, and 10 bases separated the two germline ends. Looked up from germline, CDR1 is SNHLY and CDR2 is FYNNEI. The CDR3 here is CASSLYTNTGELFF. The CDR3 region has the DNA TGTGCCAGCAGCCTGTACACCAACACCGGGGAGCTGTTTTTT.

J is TRBJ2-3 and V is TRBV15, with 9 bases lining up with TRBD1. This CDR3 contains 14 residues. Germline loops: CDR1 LNHNV, CDR2 YYDKDF (reference sequence). V gave up 4 bases and J gave up 6 bases; unmatched junction bases: 5. The CDR3 region has the DNA TGTGCCACCAGCAAGACAGGGGGGTTCGATACGCAGTATTTT. The encoded protein is CATSKTGGFDTQYF.

The V call is TRBV27, the J call TRBJ1-6; 10 positions match TRBD1. Germline trimming cut 6 bases from V and 6 bases from J; bases unmatched to any gene: 5. The CDR3 extends over 15 amino acids. CDR1 and CDR2 from the germline V gene are MNHEY and SMNVEV (reference sequence). CDR3 residues: CASRRQGAGNSPLHF. CDR3 nucleotides: TGTGCCAGCAGAAGACAGGGGGCAGGTAATTCACCCCTCCACTTT.

This clone was observed a handful of times. The V call is TRBV28, the J call TRBJ2-1; D may be TRBD1 (5 bases). The CDR3 runs 16 residues. The germline CDR1 and CDR2 sequences are MDHEN and SYDVKM. Between the trimmed V and J ends, which lost 5 bases and 0 bases, there was a span of 14 bases. In nucleotides, the CDR3 is TGTGCCAGCAGTCCTTCCCTGACAGTCTCCTACAATGAGCAGTTCTTC. Its translation is CASSPSLTVSYNEQFF.

The chain combines TRBV25-1 with TRBJ2-3; D is unresolved. Trimming removed 7 bases from V and 6 bases from J, with 17 bases in between. CDR1 MGHDK and CDR2 SYGVNS come from the germline V gene. The CDR3 extends over 14 amino acids. CDR3 amino acids: CASISQLVTDTQYF. CDR3 DNA: TGTGCCAGCATATCGCAATTAGTGACGGATACGCAGTATTTT.

The chain uses TRBV5-1 and TRBJ2-5; D is perhaps TRBD2 (6 bases). The CDR3 runs to 14 residues. Trimming shortened V by 2 bases and J by 4 bases, and 12 bases separated the two germline ends. Germline V gene data show CDR1 as SGHRS and CDR2 as YFSETQ. The CDR3 nucleotides read TGCGCCAGCAGCTTTGACGGGGGTGTAGAGACCCAGTACTTC. Its protein is CASSFDGGVETQYF.

This chain joins TRBV25-1 and TRBJ1-2; no clear D gene. This CDR3 region has 11 residues. Germline lookup yields CDR1 MGHDK and CDR2 SYGVNS. Trimming took off 4 bases at V and 11 bases at J, with 11 bases between the two ends. The CDR3 protein is CASSAHSGYTF. The DNA of the CDR3 is TGTGCCAGCAGTGCGCACAGTGGGTACACCTTC.

The gene calls are TRBV5-1 and TRBJ2-4, with 7 bases matching TRBD2. V gave up 4 bases and J gave up 6 bases; unmatched junction bases: 10. This CDR3 is 15 amino acids long. Looked up from germline, CDR1 is SGHRS and CDR2 is YFSETQ. CDR3 loop: CASSPVGGGGNIQYF. CDR3 nucleotides: TGCGCCAGCAGCCCCGTGGGAGGCGGGGGAAACATTCAGTACTTC.

The V gene is TRBV18, the J gene TRBJ2-7, with D perhaps given as TRBD1 or TRBD2 (5 bases each). From germline, CDR1 is KGHSH and CDR2 LQKENI. The ends were cut back, 6 bases at V and 0 bases at J, with 15 bases in the middle. The CDR3 runs to 15 residues. CDR3 in DNA: TGTGCCAGCTCCCCATCCGGGACCGACTCCTACGAGCAGTACTTC. Its translation: CASSPSGTDSYEQYF.

Here the CDR3 DNA reads TGTGCCAGCTCACCACCGTCCATCAATGGCTACACCTTC. Translating gives CASSPPSINGYTF. The V and J genes are TRBV18 and TRBJ1-2; D is undetermined. The V and J ends lost 0 bases and 6 bases respectively, with 8 bases between them. Germline V gene data show CDR1 as KGHSH and CDR2 as LQKENI. CDR3 length equals 13 residues.

The CDR3 DNA follows: TGTGCCAGCTCACCGGGACTGCGACGATCACCCCTCCACTTT. It codes for CASSPGLRRSPLHF. The rearrangement uses TRBV18 and TRBJ1-6; D is possibly TRBD1 (5 bases). This CDR3 region has 14 residues. Between the trimmed V and J ends, which lost 3 bases and 10 bases, there was a span of 13 bases. The germline gives CDR1 KGHSH, CDR2 LQKENI.

The rearrangement links TRBV19 to TRBJ2-3, with 10 bases identical to TRBD1. The CDR3 contains 15 residues. The V segment lost 8 bases and the J segment 6 bases; nucleotides outside the gene matches: 11. Looked up from germline, CDR1 is LNHDA and CDR2 is SQIVND (reference sequence). In DNA form, the CDR3 reads TGTGCCAGTCACCGGAGGGGACAGGGGTTGGATACGCAGTATTTT. It encodes CASHRRGQGLDTQYF.

The genes are TRBV4-1 and TRBJ1-4, with no clear D. CDR3 length: 15 amino acids. CDR1 is MGHRA, CDR2 YSYEKL, per germline. Trimming stripped 0 bases from V and 2 bases from J, with 7 bases between. CDR3 sequence reads: CASSQDSFTNEKLFF. The CDR3 DNA is TGCGCCAGCAGCCAAGACAGTTTTACTAATGAAAAACTGTTTTTT.

The J gene is TRBJ2-1, the V gene TRBV18, with 7 bases aligning to TRBD1. The CDR3 consists of 16 residues. The germline V gene encodes CDR1 KGHSH and CDR2 LQKENI. Trimming at V came to 5 bases and at J to 7 bases, leaving 14 bases not matched to a gene. CDR3 sequence: CASSRVGDRELNEQFF. For the CDR3, the DNA is TGTGCCAGCTCAAGGGTTGGTGACAGGGAGTTGAATGAGCAGTTCTTC.

The rearrangement joins TRBV29-1 to TRBJ1-3; 9 bases line up with TRBD1. The CDR3 length is 14 residues. CDR1 and CDR2 from the germline V gene are SQVTM and ANQGSEA. The V gene end was trimmed by 4 bases and the J gene end by 4 bases; junction bases not matched to a gene: 5. The CDR3 loop is CSVAGTGIGNTIYF. The CDR3 nucleotides are TGCAGCGTTGCCGGGACAGGGATCGGAAACACCATATATTTT.

The CDR3 coding sequence is TGTGCCAGCAGCCTCCGGACAGCTCGGACCGGGGAGCTGTTTTTT. This gives the protein CASSLRTARTGELFF. This chain uses TRBV5-5 with TRBJ2-2, with a tentative D call TRBD1 (6 bases). The length of the CDR3 is 15 residues. Between the trimmed V and J ends, which lost 4 bases and 5 bases, there was a span of 15 bases. Germline V lookup: CDR1 SGHKS, CDR2 YYEKEE (reference sequence).

V is TRBV5-4 and J is TRBJ2-3; D gene uncertain. The CDR3 length is 17 residues. Germline V lookup: CDR1 SGHNT, CDR2 YYREEE (reference sequence). The V and J ends lost 2 bases and 2 bases respectively, with 18 bases between them. CDR3 in amino acids: CASSFGGRSRNTDTQYF. The CDR3 nucleotides are TGTGCCAGCAGCTTTGGTGGCCGCTCGCGGAACACAGATACGCAGTATTTT.

This chain links TRBV5-1 with TRBJ2-2, with 7 bases that match TRBD1. The CDR3 is 15 residues long. Germline loops: CDR1 SGHRS, CDR2 YFSETQ. The junction had 4 bases not matched to a gene; V was cut back by 4 bases and J by 1 base. CDR3 coding DNA: TGCGCCAGCAGCCCCCGACAGGGGAACACCGGGGAGCTGTTTTTT. It encodes CASSPRQGNTGELFF.

This rearrangement joins TRBV28 to TRBJ1-1; 7 bases are shared with TRBD1. This CDR3 comprises 13 residues. After removal of 3 bases from V and 8 bases from J, the junction contained 6 bases not matched to a gene. Germline V gene sequence: CDR1 MDHEN, CDR2 SYDVKM. CDR3 amino acids: CASSLQQGREAFF. The CDR3 nucleotides are TGTGCCAGCAGTTTGCAACAGGGGCGCGAAGCTTTCTTT.